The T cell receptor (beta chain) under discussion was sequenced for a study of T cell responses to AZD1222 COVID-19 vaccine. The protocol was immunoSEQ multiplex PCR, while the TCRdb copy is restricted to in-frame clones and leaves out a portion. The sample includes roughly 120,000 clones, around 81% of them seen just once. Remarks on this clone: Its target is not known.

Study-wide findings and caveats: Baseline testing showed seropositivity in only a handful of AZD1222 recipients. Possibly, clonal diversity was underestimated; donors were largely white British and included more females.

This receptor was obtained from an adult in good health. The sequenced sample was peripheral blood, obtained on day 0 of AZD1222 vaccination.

The CDR3 DNA sequence: TGTGCCAGCAGCCTACCGACTAGCGGATTCAATGAGCAGTTCTTC. It yields the protein CASSLPTSGFNEQFF. The chain is built from TRBV7-9 and TRBJ2-1; 9 positions match TRBD2. The CDR3 spans 15 residues. The V gene end was trimmed by 5 bases and the J gene end by 6 bases; junction bases not matched to a gene: 8. Germline V gene lookup returns CDR1 SEHNR and CDR2 FQNEAQ (reference sequence).